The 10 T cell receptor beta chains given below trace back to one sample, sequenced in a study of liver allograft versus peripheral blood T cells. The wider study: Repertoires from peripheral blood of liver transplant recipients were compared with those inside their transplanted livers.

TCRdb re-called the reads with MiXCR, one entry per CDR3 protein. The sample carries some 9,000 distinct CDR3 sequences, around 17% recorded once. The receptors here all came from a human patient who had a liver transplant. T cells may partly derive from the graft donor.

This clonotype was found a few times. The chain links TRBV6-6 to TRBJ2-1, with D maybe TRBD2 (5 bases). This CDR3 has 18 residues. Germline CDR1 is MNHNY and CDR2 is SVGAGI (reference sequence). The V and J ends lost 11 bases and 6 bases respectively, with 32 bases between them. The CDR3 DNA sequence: TGTGCCCCAGCTGGAGGATACATTATTCATTATCCGACCAATGAGCAGTTCTTC. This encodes CAPAGGYIIHYPTNEQFF.

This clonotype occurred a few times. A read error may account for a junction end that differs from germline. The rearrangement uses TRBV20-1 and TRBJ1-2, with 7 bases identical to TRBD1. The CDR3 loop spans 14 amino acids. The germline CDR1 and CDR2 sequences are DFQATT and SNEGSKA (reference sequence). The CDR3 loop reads CSARGTVPWDGYTF. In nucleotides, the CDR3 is TGCAGTGCGAGAGGGACAGTACCTTGGGATGGCTACACCTTC.

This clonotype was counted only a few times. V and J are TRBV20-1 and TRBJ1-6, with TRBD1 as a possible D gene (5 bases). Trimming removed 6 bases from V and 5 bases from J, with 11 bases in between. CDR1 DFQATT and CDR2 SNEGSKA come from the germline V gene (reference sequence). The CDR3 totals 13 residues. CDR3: CSARDGNNSPLHF. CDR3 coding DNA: TGCAGTGCCCGGGACGGCAATAATTCACCCCTCCACTTT.

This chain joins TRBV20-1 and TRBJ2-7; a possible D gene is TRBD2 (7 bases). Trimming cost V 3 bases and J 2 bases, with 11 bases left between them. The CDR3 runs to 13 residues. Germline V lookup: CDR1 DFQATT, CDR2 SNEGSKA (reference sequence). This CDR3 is CSASGGRAYEQYF. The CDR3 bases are TGCAGTGCTAGCGGGGGGCGAGCCTACGAGCAGTACTTC.

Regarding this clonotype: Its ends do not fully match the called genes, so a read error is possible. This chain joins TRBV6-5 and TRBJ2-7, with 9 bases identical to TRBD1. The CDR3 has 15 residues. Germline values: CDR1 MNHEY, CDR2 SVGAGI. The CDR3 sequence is CASRAWTGDTGELYF. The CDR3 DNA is TGTGCCAGCAGGGCCTGGACAGGGGACACCGGGGAGCTGTACTTC.

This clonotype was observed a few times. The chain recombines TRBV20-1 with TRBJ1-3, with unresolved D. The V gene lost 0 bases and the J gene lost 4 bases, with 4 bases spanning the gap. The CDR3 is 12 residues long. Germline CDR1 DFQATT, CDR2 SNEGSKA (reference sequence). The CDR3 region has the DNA TGCAGTGCTAGAGACCCGGGAAACACCATATATTTT. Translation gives CSARDPGNTIYF.

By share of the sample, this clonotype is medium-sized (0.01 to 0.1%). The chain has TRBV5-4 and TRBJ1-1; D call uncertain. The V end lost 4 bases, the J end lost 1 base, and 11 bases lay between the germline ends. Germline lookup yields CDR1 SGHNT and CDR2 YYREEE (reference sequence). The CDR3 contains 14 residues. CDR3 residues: CASSPEVGNTEAFF. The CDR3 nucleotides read TGTGCCAGCAGCCCCGAGGTGGGGAACACTGAAGCTTTCTTT.

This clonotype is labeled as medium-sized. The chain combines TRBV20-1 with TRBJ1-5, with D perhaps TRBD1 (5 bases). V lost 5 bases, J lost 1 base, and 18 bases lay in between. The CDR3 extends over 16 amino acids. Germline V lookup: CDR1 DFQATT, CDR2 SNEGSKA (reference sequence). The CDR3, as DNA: TGCAGTGCTGGGAAGACTGGGACCGTAAGCAATCAGCCCCAGCATTTT. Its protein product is CSAGKTGTVSNQPQHF.

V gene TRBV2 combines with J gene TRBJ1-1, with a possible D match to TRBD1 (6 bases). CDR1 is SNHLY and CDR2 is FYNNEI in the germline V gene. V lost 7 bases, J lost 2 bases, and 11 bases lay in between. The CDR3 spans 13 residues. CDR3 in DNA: TGTGCCAGCACCTTGGACAGAAACACTGAAGCTTTCTTT. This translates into CASTLDRNTEAFF.

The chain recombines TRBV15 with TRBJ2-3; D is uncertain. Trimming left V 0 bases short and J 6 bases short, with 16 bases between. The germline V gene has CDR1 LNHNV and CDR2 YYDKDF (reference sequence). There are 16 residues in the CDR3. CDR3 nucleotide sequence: TGTGCCACCAGCAGAGATTTTAGTGGAGCCGGGGATACGCAGTATTTT. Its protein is CATSRDFSGAGDTQYF.